The present T cell receptor (beta chain) was sequenced within a study of cytomegalovirus exposure and HLA in healthy donors. The trim removed 6 bases at V and 3 bases at J, leaving 8 bases unmatched. This CDR3 region has 16 residues. Germline V gives CDR1 SNHLY, CDR2 FYNNEI. Donors had nominal health at sampling but likely had unrecorded immune exposures. Study outcomes and limitations: Whilst most TCR sequences proved rare, a subset of public TCRs occurred across many donors. Reportedly, a later analysis found an Asian-associated ancestry cluster had fewer N-insertions than the roughly 670-donor mean.

Primers: 60 Vbeta forward and 13 Jbeta reverse. TCRdb's table, derived via immunoSEQ multiplex PCR, lists solely in-frame clones and lacks some. This table has 120,000 or so clones, about 81% appearing once. On this clone: Its antigen is currently unknown.

Specimen: PBMCs. This chain links TRBV2 with TRBJ2-1; 10 bases align to TRBD2. This clonotype was sampled from a woman between 50 and 59 years old in good health and CMV-seropositive. The CDR3 loop reads CASRGGLAGVYNEQFF. The CDR3 DNA reads as TGTGCCAGCAGGGGGGGCCTAGCGGGGGTCTACAATGAGCAGTTCTTC.